This T cell receptor beta chain stems from a study of monozygotic twins with cystic fibrosis. Study-wide points: Co-twins had the most similar V usage for 13 of 16 pairs, J for 8.

As concerns this clone: The antigen remains undetermined.

Produced via immunoSEQ multiplex PCR; TCRdb's table is partial and in-frame only. The table shows tens of thousands of clones, with approximately 67% occurring only once. Trimming removed 2 bases from V and 0 bases from J, with 20 bases in between. Germline CDR1 and CDR2: ENHRY and SYGVKD. This CDR3 comprises 19 residues. V gene TRBV10-3 combines with J gene TRBJ1-3; no definite D call. This sequence was found in a girl between 5 and 17 years old with cystic fibrosis. Sequencing was performed on blood. The CDR3 protein is CAISEGPNAYRSSGNTIYF. The CDR3 DNA reads TGTGCCATCAGTGAGGGGCCCAACGCGTATCGATCCTCTGGAAACACCATATATTTT.